This paragraph reports one TCR beta chain. Then a second PCR, running about 7 to 11 cycles, was carried out with a sample-barcoded 5' primer and a J-beta primer mix. TCRdb processed the 5' RACE reads anew with MiXCR; each CDR3 protein has one entry. The sample gives over 500,000 distinct CDR3 sequences, around 27% of which show up once; 3% to 4.5% is in the top ten. A minimum of 7 million PBMCs was isolated per sample. The data were taken from a study of blood T cells in healthy people across ages. Germline CDR1 reads SGHRS; CDR2 reads YFSETQ. With 4 bases removed from V and 8 bases from J, the gap between germline ends came to 15 bases. This CDR3 is 13 amino acids long. The same data also contributed to another study, on T cells of mothers and their children.

The V gene is TRBV5-1, the J gene TRBJ1-2; tentatively, D is TRBD1 (5 bases). The sample taken for sequencing was blood. This TCR came from a boy aged 2-15 years in good health. The CDR3: CASSPGGGGGYTF. The CDR3 coding sequence is TGCGCCAGCAGCCCCGGGGGGGGAGGCGGCTACACCTTC.